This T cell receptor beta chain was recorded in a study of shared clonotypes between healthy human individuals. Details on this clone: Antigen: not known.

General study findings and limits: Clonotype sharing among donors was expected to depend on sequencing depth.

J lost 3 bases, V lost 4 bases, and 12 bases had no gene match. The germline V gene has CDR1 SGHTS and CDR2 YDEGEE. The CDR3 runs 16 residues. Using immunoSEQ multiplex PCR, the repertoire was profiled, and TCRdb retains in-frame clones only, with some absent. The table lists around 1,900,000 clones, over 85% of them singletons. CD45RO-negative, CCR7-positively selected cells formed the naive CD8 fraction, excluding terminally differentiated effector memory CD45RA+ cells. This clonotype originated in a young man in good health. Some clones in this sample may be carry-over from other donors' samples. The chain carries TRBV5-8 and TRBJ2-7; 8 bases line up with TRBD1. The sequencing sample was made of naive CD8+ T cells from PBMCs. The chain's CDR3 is CASSRPTGQGYYEQYF. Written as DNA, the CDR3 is TGTGCCAGCAGCCGGCCTACTGGACAGGGATACTACGAGCAGTACTTC.